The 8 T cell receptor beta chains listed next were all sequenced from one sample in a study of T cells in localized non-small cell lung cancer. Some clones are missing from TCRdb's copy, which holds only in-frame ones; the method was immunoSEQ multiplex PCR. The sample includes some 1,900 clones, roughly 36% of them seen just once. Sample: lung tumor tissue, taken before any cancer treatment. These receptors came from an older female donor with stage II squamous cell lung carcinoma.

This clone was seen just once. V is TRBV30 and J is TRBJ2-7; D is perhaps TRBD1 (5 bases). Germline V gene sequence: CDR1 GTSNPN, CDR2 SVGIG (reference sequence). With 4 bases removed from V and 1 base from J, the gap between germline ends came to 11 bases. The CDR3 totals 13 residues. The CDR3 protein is CAWISGRSYEQYF. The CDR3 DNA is TGTGCCTGGATCTCAGGGCGGTCCTACGAGCAGTACTTC.

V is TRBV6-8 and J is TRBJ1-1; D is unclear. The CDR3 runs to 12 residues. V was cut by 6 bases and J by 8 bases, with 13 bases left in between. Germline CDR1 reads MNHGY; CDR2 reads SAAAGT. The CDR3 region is CASRADAPEAFF. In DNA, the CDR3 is TGTGCCAGCAGGGCCGATGCCCCAGAAGCTTTCTTT.

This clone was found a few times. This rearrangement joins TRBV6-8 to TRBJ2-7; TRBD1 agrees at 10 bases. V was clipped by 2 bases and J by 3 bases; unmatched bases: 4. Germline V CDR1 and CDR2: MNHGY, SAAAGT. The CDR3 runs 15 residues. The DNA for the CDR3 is TGTGCCAGCAGTTACACCGGGACAGGGGTCTACGAGCAGTACTTC. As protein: CASSYTGTGVYEQYF.

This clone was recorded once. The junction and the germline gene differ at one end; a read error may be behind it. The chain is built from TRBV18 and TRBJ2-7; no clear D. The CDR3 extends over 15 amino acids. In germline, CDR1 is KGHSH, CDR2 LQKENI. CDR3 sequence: CVSSPGWSHDSEQYF. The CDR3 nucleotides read TGTGTCAGCTCCCCCGGGTGGTCTCACGACTCCGAGCAGTACTTC.

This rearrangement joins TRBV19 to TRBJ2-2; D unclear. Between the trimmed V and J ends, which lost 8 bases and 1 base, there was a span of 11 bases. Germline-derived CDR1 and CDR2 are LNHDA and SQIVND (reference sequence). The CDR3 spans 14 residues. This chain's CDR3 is CASGLARNTGELFF. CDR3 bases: TGTGCCAGTGGATTAGCCCGGAACACCGGGGAGCTGTTTTTT.

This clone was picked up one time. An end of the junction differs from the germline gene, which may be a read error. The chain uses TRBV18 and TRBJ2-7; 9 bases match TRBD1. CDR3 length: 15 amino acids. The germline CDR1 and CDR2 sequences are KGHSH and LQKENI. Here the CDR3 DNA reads TGTGCCAGCTCATATCCGGGACAGGGCGCGTACGAACAGTACTTC. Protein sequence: CASSYPGQGAYEQYF.

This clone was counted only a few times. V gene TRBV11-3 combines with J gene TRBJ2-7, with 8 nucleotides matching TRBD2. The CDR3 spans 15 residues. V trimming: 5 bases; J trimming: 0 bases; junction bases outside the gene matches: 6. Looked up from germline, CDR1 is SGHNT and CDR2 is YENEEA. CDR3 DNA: TGTGCCAGCAGCCATAGCGGGGACCGCTCCTACGAGCAGTACTTC. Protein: CASSHSGDRSYEQYF.

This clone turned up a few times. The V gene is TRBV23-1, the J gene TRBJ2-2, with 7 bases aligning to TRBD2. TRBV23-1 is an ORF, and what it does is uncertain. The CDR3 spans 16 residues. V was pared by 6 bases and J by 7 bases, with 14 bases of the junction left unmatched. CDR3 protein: CASSRQAGPRGGELFF. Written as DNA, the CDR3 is TGCGCCAGCAGCCGCCAAGCGGGGCCCCGGGGCGGGGAGCTGTTTTTT.